This T cell receptor (beta chain) was documented in a study of cytomegalovirus exposure and HLA in healthy donors. This CDR3 has 13 amino acids. Trimming took off 5 bases at V and 3 bases at J, with 10 bases between the two ends. Germline V gene lookup returns CDR1 ENHRY and CDR2 SYGVKD. PCR was performed using 60 Vbeta and 13 Jbeta primers. Clones were read by immunoSEQ multiplex PCR, and TCRdb kept only the in-frame ones, dropping some. The sample yields 65,000 to 95,000 clones, more than 60% seen once. The sequence derives from a male donor in good health and CMV-seropositive. The sequencing input was PBMCs. The chain is built from TRBV10-3 and TRBJ1-1; the D gene is possibly TRBD1 (5 bases). CDR3 protein: CAISNVQDTEAFF. The CDR3 bases are TGTGCCATCAGTAATGTACAGGACACTGAAGCTTTCTTT.